The text below deals with one T cell receptor (beta chain). Its antigen is unknown. The sample comes from a study of T cell repertoires in cytomegalovirus infection. On the study more broadly: Public TCR beta signatures marked donors with CMV infection and the matching HLA. Points from the study as a whole: The ex vivo response was dominated by HLA-C-restricted CMV-specific TCR beta clonotypes. CMV carriers with the relevant HLA were identified by cumulative public TCR beta family frequency.

TCRdb ran MiXCR on the reads and lists one entry per CDR3 protein. The data contain roughly 720,000 distinct CDR3 sequences, approximately 34% of them singletons. V was pared by 5 bases and J by 0 bases, with 14 bases between. CDR1 is LNHDA and CDR2 is SQIVND in the germline V gene (reference sequence). This CDR3 region has 16 residues. The chain links TRBV19 to TRBJ1-5; TRBD1 is a possible D gene (5 bases). The origin of this receptor is a human donor in good health (CMV status not recorded). Some clones in this sample may be carry-over from other donors' samples. Sequencing was done on a sample of PBMCs. CDR3 loop: CASSPSKGSSNQPQHF. CDR3 DNA: TGTGCCAGTAGTCCCTCCAAGGGGAGTAGCAATCAGCCCCAGCATTTT.